One sample yielded the 24 T cell receptor beta chains listed below, sequenced in a study of T-cell memory formation after mild COVID-19. TCRdb passed the 5' RACE reads through MiXCR, listing each CDR3 protein once. The sample lists some 600,000 distinct CDR3 sequences; approximately 15% were seen once. Sequenced sample: PBMCs or a T cell subset sorted from them (not recorded which). These receptors came from an adult woman who had mild COVID-19 (a few samples of this study predate the infection). Cell type and time point are not known.

The chain employs TRBV24-1 and TRBJ2-3; 9 bases fit TRBD2. The V gene end was trimmed by 2 bases and the J gene end by 3 bases; junction bases not matched to a gene: 14. This CDR3 region has 19 residues. Germline assignment: CDR1 KGHDR and CDR2 SFDVKD. The CDR3 reads CATSDSPRGSGRETDTQYF. DNA of the CDR3: TGTGCCACCAGTGATTCACCCCGGGGTAGCGGGAGAGAAACAGATACGCAGTATTTT.

A few counts support this clonotype. The CDR3 reads CASTSPGTDNYEQYF. The DNA for the CDR3 is TGTGCCAGCACCTCCCCGGGGACGGACAACTACGAGCAGTACTTC. The chain is built from TRBV12-3 or TRBV12-4 and TRBJ2-7; D tentatively fits TRBD1 or TRBD2 (5 bases each). The CDR3 contains 15 residues. With 7 bases removed from V and 3 bases from J, the gap between germline ends came to 19 bases.

This clonotype was seen ten or more times. The rearrangement links TRBV5-1 to TRBJ2-7, with a weak D call TRBD2 (6 bases). V dropped 6 bases and J dropped 3 bases, with 13 bases sitting between them. This CDR3 spans 13 amino acids. CDR1 and CDR2 (germline): SGHRS, YFSETQ. The CDR3 DNA sequence: TGCGCCAGCACCCCGGGAGTAGGCTACGAGCAGTACTTC. This encodes CASTPGVGYEQYF.

The CDR3 here is CSVEADTQYF. The CDR3 DNA reads TGCAGCGTTGAGGCGGATACGCAGTATTTT. V is TRBV29-1 and J is TRBJ2-3; D gene uncertain. The V end lost 3 bases, the J end lost 6 bases, and 4 bases lay between the germline ends. This CDR3 spans 10 amino acids. Germline V CDR1 and CDR2: SQVTM, ANQGSEA.

This clonotype has only a few counts. The V call is TRBV2, the J call TRBJ1-1; TRBD1 is a possible D gene (6 bases). V lost 10 bases and J lost 3, with 15 bases in between. In germline, CDR1 is SNHLY, CDR2 FYNNEI. This CDR3 is built from 13 residues. CDR3 region: CAIAYQGYTEAFF. DNA for the CDR3: TGTGCCATCGCTTACCAGGGGTACACTGAAGCTTTCTTT.

V gene TRBV6-2 or TRBV6-3 combines with J gene TRBJ2-2, with D possibly called TRBD1 or TRBD2 (5 bases each). The CDR3 covers 17 residues. Germline loops: CDR1 MNHEY, CDR2 SVGEGT. The ends were cut back, 4 bases at V and 2 bases at J, with 17 bases in the middle. This chain's CDR3 is CASSSPLGVKNTGELFF. The CDR3 coding sequence is TGTGCCAGCAGTTCACCGTTGGGGGTTAAAAACACCGGGGAGCTGTTTTTT.

V usage is TRBV15 and J usage is TRBJ2-3; D might be TRBD1 or TRBD2, each matching 5 bases. The CDR3 is made up of 13 amino acids. Germline V gene sequence: CDR1 LNHNV, CDR2 YYDKDF (reference sequence). Trimming pared 1 base from V and 6 bases from J, leaving 8 bases between. The CDR3 DNA sequence: TGTGCCACCAGCAGAGTGGGACCGGATACGCAGTATTTT. Residues: CATSRVGPDTQYF.

The chain recombines TRBV5-6 with TRBJ1-1; the D is unclear. The V gene's germline CDR1 is SGHDT and CDR2 YYEEEE. V dropped 0 bases and J dropped 1 base, with 16 bases sitting between them. CDR3 length: 17 residues. The chain's CDR3 is CASSLASNTLGNTEAFF. CDR3 in DNA: TGTGCCAGCAGCTTGGCCTCAAATACCCTAGGGAACACTGAAGCTTTCTTT.

Only a few counts were recorded for this clonotype. The chain joins TRBV5-1 to TRBJ1-6; D is uncertain. Germline CDR1 SGHRS, CDR2 YFSETQ. The V and J ends lost 8 bases and 7 bases respectively, with 16 bases between them. The CDR3 contains 14 residues. For the CDR3, the DNA is TGCGCCAGACGCGACCGCCTGGAGAATTCACCCCTCCACTTT. It specifies CARRDRLENSPLHF.

The chain uses TRBV11-2 and TRBJ2-2; the D gene could be TRBD1 or TRBD2 (5 bases each). Looked up from germline, CDR1 is SGHAT and CDR2 is FQNNGV. Trimming pared 1 base from V and 4 bases from J, leaving 10 bases between. The CDR3 extends over 15 amino acids. CDR3 sequence: CASSLGRGTTGELFF. CDR3 bases: TGTGCCAGCAGCTTAGGTCGAGGGACCACCGGGGAGCTGTTTTTT.

The chain employs TRBV18 and TRBJ2-3; 14 bases line up with TRBD2. CDR3 length: 16 amino acids. The V segment lost 4 bases and the J segment 4 bases; nucleotides outside the gene matches: 4. Germline CDR1 is KGHSH and CDR2 is LQKENI. CDR3 sequence: CASSRTSGGTADTQYF. CDR3 DNA: TGTGCCAGCTCACGGACTAGCGGGGGGACAGCAGATACGCAGTATTTT.

Details on this clonotype: Relative to the germline gene, one junction end is altered; a read error may explain this. The rearrangement joins TRBV5-6 to TRBJ1-2; a possible D gene is TRBD1 (6 bases). Germline CDR1 is SGHDT and CDR2 is YYEEEE. There are 16 residues in the CDR3. The CDR3: CDSSHRGASVVYGYTF. The CDR3 DNA follows: TGTGACAGCAGCCATCGGGGGGCGTCGGTTGTCTATGGCTACACATTC.

This clonotype has at least ten counts. CDR3 sequence (DNA): TGCGCCAGCAGCCCCGGACTAGCGGGGGGACGGGATACGCAGTATTTT. Its translation: CASSPGLAGGRDTQYF. This chain joins TRBV5-1 and TRBJ2-3; 14 nucleotides match TRBD2. The CDR3 totals 16 residues. The V segment lost 4 bases and the J segment 6 bases; nucleotides outside the gene matches: 7. Germline values: CDR1 SGHRS, CDR2 YFSETQ.

The CDR3 sequence is CASRGPKNIQYF. The CDR3 coding sequence is TGTGCCAGCAGGGGCCCCAAAAACATTCAGTACTTC. The chain joins TRBV6-5 to TRBJ2-4; D gene uncertain. Germline V gives CDR1 MNHEY, CDR2 SVGAGI. V lost 6 bases to trimming and J lost 2 bases, with 5 bases between them. The CDR3 is made up of 12 amino acids.

The chain carries TRBV11-3 and TRBJ1-2; 9 bases are shared with TRBD1. This CDR3 has 15 amino acids. Per the germline V gene, CDR1 is SGHNT and CDR2 is YENEEA. With 0 bases clipped from V and 8 bases from J, the junction kept 7 bases outside the gene matches. CDR3 sequence (DNA): TGTGCCAGCAGCTTAGACCCCTCCGGGACAGGGGGCTACACCTTC. Protein sequence: CASSLDPSGTGGYTF.

This clonotype appeared a few times. V usage is TRBV7-2 and J usage is TRBJ2-3; D is possibly TRBD2 (6 bases). CDR1 is SGHTA, CDR2 FQGNSA, per germline. The CDR3 is 14 amino acids. Trimming cost V 3 bases and J 9 bases, with 16 bases left between them. CDR3 region: CASSFGGGRMTQYF. The CDR3, as DNA: TGTGCCAGCAGCTTCGGGGGTGGCAGAATGACGCAGTATTTT.

This clonotype showed up just a few times. J is TRBJ2-1 and V is TRBV12-3 or TRBV12-4, with D perhaps matching TRBD1 or TRBD2 (6 bases each). This CDR3 spans 13 amino acids. V lost 7 bases, J lost 6 bases, and 13 bases lay in between. CDR3 protein: CASTPRGLNEQFF. CDR3 DNA: TGTGCCAGCACCCCTCGGGGGCTCAATGAGCAGTTCTTC.

This chain joins TRBV11-1 and TRBJ2-2; TRBD1 or TRBD2 may be the D gene (6 bases each). Trimming removed 4 bases at V and 5 bases at J, with 23 bases between. The CDR3 is 18 residues long. Looked up from germline, CDR1 is SGHAT and CDR2 is FQDESV (reference sequence). The CDR3 loop is CASSSTHEGGIWTGELFF. The DNA of the CDR3 is TGTGCCAGCAGCTCCACCCATGAGGGGGGCATTTGGACCGGGGAGCTGTTTTTT.

In this sample, this clonotype turned up a few times. This chain uses TRBV5-1 with TRBJ1-2, with 7 bases identical to TRBD1. J gave up 5 bases and V 5 bases, and 9 bases lay outside the gene matches. CDR3 length: 14 amino acids. The germline V gene has CDR1 SGHRS and CDR2 YFSETQ. The CDR3 region has the DNA TGCGCCAGCAGTAGGGAGGGACAGAAGTATGGCTACACCTTC. It translates to CASSREGQKYGYTF.

This clonotype was seen ten or more times. The rearrangement joins TRBV4-2 to TRBJ1-2; D is unclear. Trimming stripped 0 bases from V and 4 bases from J, with 12 bases between. Germline CDR1 and CDR2: LGHNA and YNFKEQ. This CDR3 has 15 residues. CDR3 bases: TGTGCCAGCAGCCAAGATCGGCAGAAACCCTATGGCTACACCTTC. It translates to CASSQDRQKPYGYTF.

Only a few counts were recorded for this clonotype. V gene TRBV12-3 or TRBV12-4 combines with J gene TRBJ2-1, with D unclear. The CDR3 runs to 13 residues. Trimming pared 4 bases from V and 9 bases from J, leaving 13 bases between. CDR3 nucleotides: TGTGCCAGCAGTTCCTCCCAGTGGGGTGAGCAGTTCTTC. The encoded protein is CASSSSQWGEQFF.

The chain carries TRBV30 and TRBJ1-1, with a possible D match to TRBD1 (5 bases). This CDR3 spans 13 amino acids. Trimming stripped 3 bases from V and 0 bases from J, with 8 bases between. Germline CDR1 and CDR2: GTSNPN and SVGIG (reference sequence). The CDR3 reads CAWRTTVNTEAFF. The CDR3 nucleotides read TGTGCCTGGAGGACGACAGTGAACACTGAAGCTTTCTTT.

This clonotype was seen more than once but under ten times. The chain has TRBV24-1 and TRBJ2-5; 8 bases match TRBD2. J gave up 3 bases and V 3 bases, and 8 bases lay outside the gene matches. Germline CDR1 is KGHDR and CDR2 is SFDVKD. The CDR3 is 16 residues long. CDR3 region: CATSDKLRGGKETQYF. CDR3 in DNA: TGTGCCACCAGTGATAAACTCCGGGGGGGGAAAGAGACCCAGTACTTC.

The V call is TRBV12-3 or TRBV12-4, the J call TRBJ1-2; TRBD1 agrees at 7 bases. Germline trimming cut 0 bases from V and 3 bases from J; bases unmatched to any gene: 7. CDR3 size: 16 residues. The CDR3, as DNA: TGTGCCAGCAGTTTAGCCGCCTACAGGGGCTACTATGGCTACACCTTC. Its translation: CASSLAAYRGYYGYTF.